One sample yielded the 21 T cell receptor beta chains listed below, sequenced in a study of identical twins. TCRdb reprocessed the 5' RACE reads with MiXCR, giving one entry per CDR3 protein. This table holds roughly 190,000 distinct CDR3 sequences, approximately 15% found once. These data were also filed under a second study, of T cells expressing NK-cell markers.

Sequencing input: CD8+ T cells sorted from blood. The receptors stem from a woman in her late teens or twenties in good health.

This clonotype was counted ten times or more. The CDR3 reads CASSQAEETYNEQFF. Here the CDR3 DNA reads TGTGCCAGCAGCCAAGCGGAGGAAACCTACAATGAGCAGTTCTTC. The chain recombines TRBV3-1 with TRBJ2-1, with D possibly matching TRBD2 (5 bases). Deletions cut 1 base from V and 2 bases from J, with 9 bases between. Germline CDR1 and CDR2: LGHDT and YNNKEL (reference sequence). The CDR3 totals 15 residues.

This clonotype showed up just once. The J gene is TRBJ2-3, the V gene TRBV15; 8 positions agree with TRBD2. Germline CDR1 LNHNV, CDR2 YYDKDF (reference sequence). Trimming removed 1 base from V and 2 bases from J; junction bases left unmatched: 8. CDR3 length: 17 amino acids. In DNA, the CDR3 is TGTGCCACCAGCAGAGGACCGAGCGGGGGAGTCACAGATACGCAGTATTTT. Translated, it gives CATSRGPSGGVTDTQYF.

The V gene is TRBV7-9, the J gene TRBJ1-2; perhaps TRBD1 as D (6 bases). Germline V gene sequence: CDR1 SEHNR, CDR2 FQNEAQ (reference sequence). The CDR3 is 15 residues long. Trimming left V 8 bases short and J 8 bases short, with 24 bases between. The CDR3 region is CASLTSRRGSVGYTF. The CDR3, as DNA: TGTGCCAGCCTAACTTCCAGGAGGGGGAGTGTGGGCTACACCTTC.

This clonotype was recorded at least ten times. The chain is built from TRBV6-5 and TRBJ2-5; 8 nucleotides line up with TRBD2. Unmatched junction bases numbered 3, after V lost 8 bases and J lost 1 base. The CDR3 length is 13 residues. The V gene's germline CDR1 is MNHEY and CDR2 SVGAGI. The CDR3 DNA is TGTGCCAGCCGTACTAGCGGCCAAGAGACCCAGTACTTC. This codes for CASRTSGQETQYF.

This clonotype was found a few times. The CDR3 region is CASSIANVLTF. Here the CDR3 DNA reads TGTGCCAGCAGTATTGCCAACGTCCTGACTTTC. The chain recombines TRBV12-3 or TRBV12-4 with TRBJ2-6; D uncertain. The CDR3 has 11 amino acids. Deletions cut 5 bases from V and 7 bases from J, with 3 bases between.

This chain links TRBV5-1 with TRBJ2-1; TRBD1 or TRBD2 may be the D gene (5 bases each). V dropped 0 bases and J dropped 0 bases, with 25 bases sitting between them. This CDR3 is 21 amino acids long. The germline V gene encodes CDR1 SGHRS and CDR2 YFSETQ. The DNA of the CDR3 is TGCGCCAGCAGCTTGGTAGAACGGGGCCGGAGAAGCCCCCCCTCCTACAATGAGCAGTTCTTC. Amino acid sequence: CASSLVERGRRSPPSYNEQFF.

This clonotype was counted a few times. The rearrangement joins TRBV12-3 or TRBV12-4 to TRBJ2-3; no clear D. The CDR3 length is 12 residues. Trimming removed 5 bases at V and 7 bases at J, with 10 bases between. The CDR3 is CASSVSSYTQYF. The CDR3 DNA reads as TGTGCCAGCAGTGTCAGTAGCTATACGCAGTATTTT.

This clonotype has a count of ten or more. This rearrangement joins TRBV5-1 to TRBJ2-1; TRBD1 might be the D (6 bases). The CDR3 length is 12 residues. CDR1 and CDR2 from the germline V gene are SGHRS and YFSETQ. V lost 8 bases and J 3 bases, leaving 9 bases between the germline ends. CDR3 amino acids: CASMDSYNEQFF. CDR3 nucleotide sequence: TGCGCCAGTATGGACAGCTACAATGAGCAGTTCTTC.

The chain uses TRBV12-5 and TRBJ2-1; TRBD1 matches 7 bases. The trim removed 2 bases at V and 8 bases at J, leaving 3 bases unmatched. The CDR3 is 13 amino acids. In germline, CDR1 is LGHNT, CDR2 FRNRAP. The CDR3 reads CASGLQGVDEQFF. CDR3 bases: TGTGCTAGTGGTTTGCAGGGGGTAGATGAGCAGTTCTTC.

J is TRBJ2-3 and V is TRBV20-1, with 7 nucleotides matching TRBD2. V shed 0 bases, J shed 2 bases, and the junction held 11 bases outside the gene matches. This CDR3 comprises 17 residues. The germline gives CDR1 DFQATT, CDR2 SNEGSKA (reference sequence). The CDR3 reads CSARDLEGGGYTDTQYF. The DNA for the CDR3 is TGCAGTGCTAGAGATCTCGAGGGCGGGGGTTACACAGATACGCAGTATTTT.

This clonotype turned up a few times. The V call is TRBV12-3 or TRBV12-4, the J call TRBJ2-5; D remains ambiguous. There are 14 residues in the CDR3. The V end was cut by 6 bases, the J end by 0 bases, with 11 bases between. The CDR3 loop reads CASSLVFNQETQYF. For the CDR3, the DNA is TGTGCCAGCAGCTTGGTATTTAACCAAGAGACCCAGTACTTC.

This clonotype has just a few counts. An end of the junction differs from the germline gene, which may be a read error. The rearrangement uses TRBV7-7 and TRBJ1-3, with a possible D match to TRBD1 (5 bases). Germline V gene data show CDR1 as SSHAT and CDR2 as FNYEAQ (reference sequence). The CDR3 is 15 amino acids. CDR3 coding DNA: TGTGCTAGCAGCTTAGGAGCGGGGCCTGGAAACACCATATATTTT. It translates to CASSLGAGPGNTIYF.

This clonotype came up a few times. V gene TRBV9 combines with J gene TRBJ2-7, with 10 nucleotides matching TRBD2. V lost 2 bases and J lost 3; bases outside the gene matches: 5. The CDR3 covers 15 residues. Germline lookup yields CDR1 SGDLS and CDR2 YYNGEE. CDR3 loop: CASSVLAGVIYEQYF. CDR3 nucleotides: TGTGCCAGCAGCGTTCTAGCGGGGGTCATCTACGAGCAGTACTTC.

The chain employs TRBV5-5 and TRBJ2-3; D is possibly TRBD1 (6 bases). The V gene's germline CDR1 is SGHKS and CDR2 YYEKEE (reference sequence). V was shortened by 4 bases and J by 4 bases, with 16 bases between the two germline ends. CDR3 length: 15 residues. CDR3 sequence: CASSPFGRGPDTQYF. CDR3 DNA sequence: TGTGCCAGCAGCCCATTCGGCAGGGGTCCAGATACGCAGTATTTT.

This clonotype occurred once. The chain joins TRBV7-9 to TRBJ2-7, with TRBD1 identical over 8 bases. Germline values: CDR1 SEHNR, CDR2 FQNEAQ (reference sequence). Trimming at V came to 4 bases and at J to 2 bases, leaving 7 bases not matched to a gene. The CDR3 runs to 15 residues. The DNA for the CDR3 is TGTGCCAGCAGCTCGACAGGGGCGCCGCCCTACGAGCAGTACTTC. This sequence encodes CASSSTGAPPYEQYF.

The rearrangement links TRBV7-2 to TRBJ2-4; D remains unclear. CDR3 length: 12 amino acids. Trimming removed 2 bases at V and 9 bases at J, with 8 bases between. Per germline, CDR1 SGHTA and CDR2 FQGNSA. CDR3 sequence (DNA): TGTGCCAGCAGCTTATTACGCGGCATTCAGTACTTC. It is translated as CASSLLRGIQYF.

This clonotype has just a few counts. The chain couples TRBV7-8 to TRBJ1-1, with D uncertain. The CDR3 spans 13 residues. CDR1 and CDR2 from the germline V gene are SGHVS and FQNEAQ. V dropped 6 bases and J dropped 7 bases, with 15 bases sitting between them. CDR3 DNA sequence: TGTGCCAGCAGACCGACTCTATGGGATGAAGCTTTCTTT. Protein: CASRPTLWDEAFF.

This clonotype was counted a few times. This rearrangement joins TRBV7-9 to TRBJ2-7, with no clear D. CDR1 is SEHNR and CDR2 is FQNEAQ in the germline V gene (reference sequence). CDR3 length equals 14 residues. The V gene lost 1 base and the J gene lost 1 base, with 8 bases spanning the gap. As DNA, the CDR3 is TGTGCCAGCAGCTTAGAGATTCGATCCTACGAGCAGTACTTC. As protein: CASSLEIRSYEQYF. Full variable domain (missing parts from reference TRBV7-9 and TRBJ2-7): DTGVSQNPRHKITKRGQNVTFRCDPISEHNRLYWYRQTLGQGPEFLTYFQNEAQLEKSRLLSDRFSAERPKGSFSTLEIQRTEQGDSAMYLCASSLEIRSYEQYFGPGTRLTVT.

This clonotype has only a few counts. V usage is TRBV20-1 and J usage is TRBJ2-1, with 10 bases matching TRBD2. V lost 2 bases and J lost 4; bases outside the gene matches: 5. This CDR3 is 15 amino acids long. CDR1 is DFQATT, CDR2 SNEGSKA, per germline (reference sequence). CDR3 amino acids: CSARRRLAGYNEQFF. In DNA, the CDR3 is TGCAGTGCTAGACGACGACTAGCGGGTTACAATGAGCAGTTCTTC.

The chain links TRBV6-4 to TRBJ2-3, with 11 bases identical to TRBD2. The junction had 5 bases not matched to a gene; V was cut back by 6 bases and J by 3 bases. This CDR3 spans 15 amino acids. CDR1 is MRHNA, CDR2 SNTAGT, per germline. The CDR3 bases are TGTGCCAGCAGCGTTAGCGGGGGGGCTACAGATACGCAGTATTTT. Translated, it gives CASSVSGGATDTQYF.

The rearrangement joins TRBV5-1 to TRBJ2-1; 10 nucleotides align to TRBD2. J lost 5 bases, V lost 4 bases, and 9 bases had no gene match. CDR1 is SGHRS, CDR2 YFSETQ, per germline. The CDR3 is 16 residues long. DNA of the CDR3: TGCGCCAGCAGCCTCCTTTTAGCGGGGGGAAACAATGAGCAGTTCTTC. The encoded protein is CASSLLLAGGNNEQFF.